The present TCR beta chain was sequenced within a study of T-cell memory formation after mild COVID-19 (dated by TCRdb to the early 2020s). Describing the broader study: TCR sequence clusters from the two donors were largely donor specific. The cohort comprised two young, previously healthy adult volunteers, one female and one male. T-cell clones expanding and contracting after mild COVID-19 in two donors were tracked by longitudinal TCRalpha and TCRbeta repertoire sequencing.

Instrument on record: Illumina NovaSeq 6000. TCRalpha and TCRbeta cDNA libraries were built by 5'RACE with constant-segment primers, adding sample barcodes and unique molecular identifiers. Trizol reagent was used to extract RNA from every sample. Libraries were amplified in two PCR steps, with a second sample barcode and Illumina TruSeq adapters added in the second step. The libraries were sequenced on an Illumina NovaSeq using 2 x 150 bp paired-end reads. Concerning the study's data processing: Demultiplexing of reads and collapsing into UMI-guided consensus sequences were performed with migec v1.2.7. Using mixcr v2.1.11, UMI consensuses were aligned to TRA and TRB V and J templates and then assembled into clonotypes. Expanded or contracted clonotypes were those called significant by both edgeR and NoisET, with noise models trained on biological replicates. edgeR calls used a false discovery rate-adjusted p below 0.01 and a log2 fold-change threshold of 1. As an exploratory analysis of dynamics, max-normalized trajectories of the 1000 most abundant clonotypes were examined with PCA combined with hierarchical clustering. Separately sequenced CD4+ and CD8+ repertoires were used to assign a CD4 or CD8 phenotype to each responding clone. The public reads were quality trimmed at Q25 with fastp and then assembled into clones with MiXCR by TCRdb, keeping productive beta chains. Each entry merges the rows of one CDR3 protein and shows their most common DNA and genes. The V and J calls, along with clone size, are taken from TCRdb and not from the paper's own processing. This sample has around 130,000 distinct CDR3 sequences in its table, and 11% to 15% of those were observed once. 25% to 30% of the sample rests with the top ten.

The study at large found these results: Balanced CD4/CD8 phenotypes were observed for clones contracting from day 15 to 85, whereas a bias towards CD4+ was observed for a second wave of clones expanding from day 15 to 37. Only a couple of mild cases were covered by the study, and larger cohorts that include severe cases with pre-infection samples were considered necessary. Contracting CD4+ clones turned up mainly in the CM and EM memory subsets, whereas EMRA was where CD8+ clones were enriched. Whether the second-wave clones peaking on day 37 were SARS-CoV-2 specific was not confirmed. Some responding clones were detected in pre-infection memory, suggesting pre-existing cross-reactive memory T cells joined the SARS-CoV-2 response.

PBMCs were isolated by Ficoll-Paque density gradient centrifugation. In this sample, this clonotype turned up a few times. No antigen is known for it. No much larger clone is present one base from it, and per-base qualities are unavailable. Relative to germline, V is 3 bases shorter and J is 8 bases shorter, with 10 bases between their ends. CDR1 and CDR2 (KGHDR, SFDVKD) derive from the germline V gene. There are 13 amino acids in the CDR3, from cysteine to phenylalanine inclusive. Only the CDR3 DNA is retained, 39 bases long and in frame from the first base. The sequenced sample was PBMCs or a T cell subset sorted from them (not recorded which). The origin of this receptor is an adult woman who had mild COVID-19 (a few samples of this study predate the infection). The sample titles of this study are shuffled in the database, so cell type and time point are left out; the donor was told from shared clones. The V and J segments used are TRBV24-1 and TRBJ2-1; the D region possibly corresponds to TRBD1 (6 bases align). The sequenced DNA: TGTGCCACCAGTGATCTGACAGGTTATGAGCAGTTCTTC. It translates to CATSDLTGYEQFF.